This T cell receptor (beta chain) is drawn from a study of T cell clones after liver transplantation. Germline values: CDR1 SEHNR, CDR2 FQNEAQ (reference sequence). The CDR3 extends over 15 amino acids. The trim removed 7 bases at V and 0 bases at J, leaving 4 bases unmatched. The repertoire was sequenced with immunoSEQ multiplex PCR; TCRdb's copy has only in-frame clones and lacks some. Here the sample spans tens of thousands of clones, about 82% being singletons. This rearrangement joins TRBV7-9 to TRBJ2-3, with 10 nucleotides matching TRBD2. Sequenced here: CD4+ T cells from blood, sampled approximately 3.5 years after liver transplant. The sequence derives from a human patient who received a liver transplant. Some T cells may have originated in the graft donor. As DNA, the CDR3 is TGTGCCAGCACCCCGACTAGCGGGAGCACAGATACGCAGTATTTT. Its protein product is CASTPTSGSTDTQYF. The full variable domain, completed using reference TRBV7-9 and TRBJ2-3, is DTGVSQNPRHKITKRGQNVTFRCDPISEHNRLYWYRQTLGQGPEFLTYFQNEAQLEKSRLLSDRFSAERPKGSFSTLEIQRTEQGDSAMYLCASTPTSGSTDTQYFGPGTRLTVL.